This record concerns one TCR beta chain sequence. Its specificity is unknown. The record originates from a study of shared clonotypes between healthy human individuals. Findings and limits, study-wide: Sequencing of the sorted subsets was shown by rarefaction to be incomplete despite large depth. The authors sampled blood alone, and tissue repertoires likely differ.

Repertoires were generated with immunoSEQ multiplex PCR, while TCRdb's copy carries only in-frame clones and drops some. The sample has around 2,000,000 clones, 85% to 95% seen once. V was trimmed by 0 bases and J by 0 bases, leaving 11 bases between them. Germline loops: CDR1 MGHRA, CDR2 YSYEKL. The CDR3 totals 17 residues. The sequenced sample consisted of naive CD4+ T cells sorted from blood. Subset here: CD45RA+ positively selected. This receptor was obtained from a man in his late teens or twenties in good health. V usage is TRBV4-1 and J usage is TRBJ2-2; maybe TRBD2 (5 bases). The CDR3 DNA reads TGCGCCAGCAGCCAAGATCGGGAACCTCCGAACACCGGGGAGCTGTTTTTT. This gives the protein CASSQDREPPNTGELFF.